The rows below give T cell receptor beta chains drawn from one sample of a study of blood T cells in healthy people across ages. TCRdb ran MiXCR on the 5' RACE reads and lists one entry per CDR3 protein. The table records over a million distinct CDR3 sequences, approximately 43% of them present only once. The sequenced sample consisted of blood. The origin of the receptors is a young woman in good health. Each CDR3 is given with its conserved first and last residue. The D gene is left open where the match is weak. Clone size is stated in some rows and not others, as once, few, many or a class when expanded.

D	size	V	J	DNA	CDR3
TRBD2	.	TRBV6-5	TRBJ2-7	TGTGCCAGCAGTTACTCTCTAGCGGGAATGTACGAGCAGTACTTC	CASSYSLAGMYEQYF
.	few	TRBV20-1	TRBJ1-6	TGCAGTGCCACGGGAACCCCCTATAATTCACCCCTCCACTTT	CSATGTPYNSPLHF
.	.	TRBV29-1	TRBJ1-1	TGCAGCGTTATTCTATACACTGAAGCTTTCTTT	CSVILYTEAFF
.	many	TRBV29-1	TRBJ1-2	TGCAGCGTTGATTCTGGGGGCTATGGCTACACCTTC	CSVDSGGYGYTF
.	.	TRBV7-9	TRBJ1-2	TGTGCCAGCAGCTTAGTTTCGGGCCATTCCGATGGCTACACCTTC	CASSLVSGHSDGYTF
.	few	TRBV9	TRBJ1-2	TGTGCCAGCAGCGTAGGGGTAGGGAACTATGGCTACACCTTC	CASSVGVGNYGYTF
.	.	TRBV24-1	TRBJ2-3	TGTGCCACCAGTGACCGCCCGACAGATACGCAGTATTTT	CATSDRPTDTQYF
.	.	TRBV4-3	TRBJ2-1	TGCGCCAGCAGCCAAGGTTCAGGGCACCGCGAGACCCAGTTCTTC	CASSQGSGHRETQFF
.	few	TRBV29-1	TRBJ1-1	TGCAGCGTTGACGAGGGGAGCACTGAAGCTTTCTTT	CSVDEGSTEAFF
TRBD2	once	TRBV3-1	TRBJ2-1	TGTGCCAGCAGCCAAGATAGAGTAGCGGGCCTAGCCAATGAGCAGTTCTTC	CASSQDRVAGLANEQFF
TRBD1	.	TRBV5-6	TRBJ2-3	TGTGCCAGCAGCTTGGGGCAGGGGGTTTCAGATACGCAGTATTTT	CASSLGQGVSDTQYF
TRBD1	few	TRBV7-2	TRBJ2-7	TGTGCCAGCAGCTTAGCGACAGGGGGAAAATACTCCTACGAGCAGTACTTC	CASSLATGGKYSYEQYF
TRBD2	.	TRBV10-2	TRBJ2-1	TGCGCCAGCAGTAAGCAGCGGGGGGGCCAGAATGAGCAGTTCTTC	CASSKQRGGQNEQFF
.	.	TRBV12-3/TRBV12-4	TRBJ1-5	TGTGCCAGCAGTTTACATGGTAATCAGCCCCAGCATTTT	CASSLHGNQPQHF
.	few	TRBV28	TRBJ1-1	TGTGCCAGCAGTTCTCTTCCCCGGGGCACTGAAGCTTTCTTT	CASSSLPRGTEAFF
.	.	TRBV7-8	TRBJ2-7	TGTGCCAGCAGCGCGACAATAGGGGGATACTCCTACGAGCAGTACTTC	CASSATIGGYSYEQYF
.	.	TRBV6-6	TRBJ2-1	TGTGCCAGCAGTCACCAAGAGTCCAATGAGCAGTTCTTC	CASSHQESNEQFF
.	many	TRBV15	TRBJ2-5	TGTGCCACCAGCACGGTTCGGAACCAAGAGACCCAGTACTTC	CATSTVRNQETQYF
TRBD1	few	TRBV20-1	TRBJ2-4	TGCAGTGCTAGAGTTCCTGACAGGGAGCACATTCAGTACTTC	CSARVPDREHIQYF
.	.	TRBV9	TRBJ2-7	TGTGTCAGCAGCGTAGGGCTAGAAGGGTCCTACGAGCAGTACTTC	CVSSVGLEGSYEQYF
.	few	TRBV29-1	TRBJ1-5	TGCAGCGTCTGCACTGGCAGCAATCAGCCCCAGCATTTT	CSVCTGSNQPQHF
.	.	TRBV20-1	TRBJ1-2	TGCAGTGCTAGAGATTCTGGGGGCGGCTACACCTTC	CSARDSGGGYTF
.	.	TRBV7-2	TRBJ2-1	TGTGCCAGCAGCTTACGGAGGGACAATGAGCAGTTCTTC	CASSLRRDNEQFF
.	.	TRBV7-9	TRBJ2-2	TGTGCCAGCAGCATCCGGCCTTACACCGGGGAGCTGTTTTTT	CASSIRPYTGELFF
TRBD2	many	TRBV29-1	TRBJ2-5	TGCAGCGTTGACCGACTAGCGGGAGACATCCCGCAAGAGACCCAGTACTTC	CSVDRLAGDIPQETQYF
.	.	TRBV9	TRBJ2-1	TGTGCCAGCAGCGTAAGTGCGGATCACAATGAGCAGTTCTTC	CASSVSADHNEQFF
.	.	TRBV29-1	TRBJ1-2	TGCAGCGTTGACTGGGGATTGCGTGGCTACACCTTC	CSVDWGLRGYTF
.	.	TRBV5-1	TRBJ2-3	TGCGCCAGCAGCTTGCTAGCTGGGTCTGGCACAGATACGCAGTATTTT	CASSLLAGSGTDTQYF
TRBD2	.	TRBV28	TRBJ2-5	TGTGCCAGCAGTTTTTCGGCTAGCGGGGGGTTCAATGAGCAGTACTTC	CASSFSASGGFNEQYF
.	.	TRBV10-3	TRBJ1-1	TGTGCCATCACGGCGGACATGAACACTGAAGCTTTCTTT	CAITADMNTEAFF
.	.	TRBV7-2	TRBJ1-1	TGTGCCAGCAGCGAGAGGGCTCCGGCTGAAGCTTTCTTT	CASSERAPAEAFF